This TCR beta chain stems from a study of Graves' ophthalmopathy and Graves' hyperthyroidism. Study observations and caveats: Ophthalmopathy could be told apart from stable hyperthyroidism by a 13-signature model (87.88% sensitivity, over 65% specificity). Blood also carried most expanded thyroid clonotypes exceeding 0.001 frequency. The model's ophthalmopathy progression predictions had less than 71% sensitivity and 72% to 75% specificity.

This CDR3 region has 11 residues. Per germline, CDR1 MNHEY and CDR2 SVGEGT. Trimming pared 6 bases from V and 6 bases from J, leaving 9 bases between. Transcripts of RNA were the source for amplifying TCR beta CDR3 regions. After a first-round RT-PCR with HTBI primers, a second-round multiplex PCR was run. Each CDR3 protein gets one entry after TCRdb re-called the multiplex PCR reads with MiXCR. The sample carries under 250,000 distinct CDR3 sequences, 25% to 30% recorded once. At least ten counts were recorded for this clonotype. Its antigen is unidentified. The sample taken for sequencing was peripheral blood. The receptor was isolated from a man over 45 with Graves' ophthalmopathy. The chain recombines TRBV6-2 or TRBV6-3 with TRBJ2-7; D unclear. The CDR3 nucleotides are TGTGCCAGCAGCATCAGCAGCGAGCAGTACTTC. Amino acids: CASSISSEQYF.